The clone carrying this T cell receptor beta chain showed up many times. Its antigen remains unknown. The donor group consisted entirely of healthy Caucasians. Each CDR3 protein gets one entry after TCRdb re-called the 5' RACE reads with MiXCR. There are 450,000 or so distinct CDR3 sequences in the sample; 13% to 15% occur only once, and about 0.52% lies in the top ten. This record belongs to a study of identical twins. Study-level points and caveats: Sequences that were beta out-of-frame showed weaker excess twin sharing. Reduced insertions were recorded for abundant cord blood beta clonotypes, with no such pattern in memory repertoires.

V was clipped by 5 bases and J by 0 bases, with 9 bases between them. Looked up from germline, CDR1 is SGHRS and CDR2 is YFSETQ. The CDR3 sequence is 13 residues long. These data also formed part of another study, on yellow fever vaccine responses in identical twins. That source reports: The authors reported partly convergent, partly personalized vaccine responses in identical twins.

The specimen was CD4+ T cells sorted from blood. The source of this sequence is a woman under 30 in good health. V usage is TRBV5-1 and J usage is TRBJ2-7, with D unclear. The CDR3 nucleotides read TGCGCCAGCAGGCTTGTGTCCTCCTACGAGCAGTACTTC. Protein: CASRLVSSYEQYF.